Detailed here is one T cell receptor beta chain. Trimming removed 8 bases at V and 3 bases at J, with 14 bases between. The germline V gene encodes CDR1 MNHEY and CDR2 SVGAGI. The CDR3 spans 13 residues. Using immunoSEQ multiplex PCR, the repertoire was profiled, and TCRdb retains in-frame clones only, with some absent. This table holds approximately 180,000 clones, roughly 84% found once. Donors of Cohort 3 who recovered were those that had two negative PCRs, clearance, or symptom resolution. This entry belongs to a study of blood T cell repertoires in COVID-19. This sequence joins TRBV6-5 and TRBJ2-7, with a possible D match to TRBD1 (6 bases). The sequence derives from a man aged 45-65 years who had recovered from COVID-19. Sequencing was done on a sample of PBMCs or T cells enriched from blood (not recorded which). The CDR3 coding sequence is TGTGCCAGCTCAATTGACAGGCGCTACGAGCAGTACTTC. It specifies CASSIDRRYEQYF.